In its sample, the clone carrying this TCR beta chain was seen a few times. These data originate in a study of CD8+CD57+ T cells in acquired aplastic anemia. Investigators profiled TCR beta VDJ and CDR3 from genomic DNA template. TCRdb used MiXCR to reprocess the reads, holding one entry per CDR3 protein. Among 300,000 or so distinct CDR3 sequences listed, 50% to 70% were seen once. The germline V gene encodes CDR1 DFQATT and CDR2 SNEGSKA (reference sequence). V was clipped by 6 bases and J by 7 bases; unmatched bases: 10. The CDR3 covers 15 residues. The receptor's source is a human donor with severe aplastic anemia or a healthy control (not recorded which). Sequencing used sorted CD4+, CD8+, or CD8+CD57+ T cells (not recorded which) from PBMCs. The chain uses TRBV20-1 and TRBJ2-2, with 11 bases fitting TRBD2. The CDR3 DNA follows: TGCAGTGCACGAAACGGACTAGCGGGCTTCGGGGAGCTGTTTTTT. Protein: CSARNGLAGFGELFF.